These 9 T cell receptor beta chains were all obtained from the same sample, sequenced in a study of blood T cell repertoires in COVID-19. The repertoire was sequenced with immunoSEQ multiplex PCR; TCRdb's copy has only in-frame clones and lacks some. The top ten clones hold 5.7% of a sample with about 100,000 clones, roughly 90% of them seen once. The source material was peripheral blood. Receptors originate from a man between 65 and 80 years old with acute or convalescent COVID-19.

The rearrangement uses TRBV6-6 and TRBJ2-1, with 13 nucleotides matching TRBD2. Germline lookup yields CDR1 MNHNY and CDR2 SVGAGI (reference sequence). The V and J ends lost 2 bases and 8 bases, in that order; junction bases with no gene match: 6. This CDR3 has 16 residues. The CDR3 sequence: CASSYTTSGRWDEQFF. In DNA, the CDR3 is TGTGCCAGCAGTTACACGACTAGCGGGAGGTGGGATGAGCAGTTCTTC.

This clone was seen only once. The chain combines TRBV7-9 with TRBJ2-5, with 11 positions matching TRBD2. Germline-derived CDR1 and CDR2 are SEHNR and FQNEAQ (reference sequence). The J segment lost 4 bases and the V segment lost 5 bases, leaving 3 bases of the junction unmatched. CDR3 length: 14 residues. CDR3 protein: CASSRGLAGETQYF. For the CDR3, the DNA is TGTGCCAGCAGCCGAGGACTAGCGGGAGAGACCCAGTACTTC.

The chain couples TRBV27 to TRBJ1-5, with unresolved D. The germline V and J ends were trimmed by 5 bases and 7 bases, with 12 bases remaining between them. CDR3 length equals 13 residues. The germline V gene has CDR1 MNHEY and CDR2 SMNVEV (reference sequence). The CDR3 spells CASSVDVGQPQHF. The DNA of the CDR3 is TGTGCCAGCAGTGTAGACGTGGGCCAGCCCCAGCATTTT.

CDR3 protein: CASSLGEGRGNTEAFF. The CDR3 region has the DNA TGTGCCAGCAGCCTGGGTGAGGGCAGGGGGAACACTGAAGCTTTCTTT. The chain couples TRBV11-3 to TRBJ1-1; maybe TRBD1 (6 bases). The V and J ends lost 5 bases and 1 base respectively, with 17 bases between them. This CDR3 is 16 amino acids long. The germline gives CDR1 SGHNT, CDR2 YENEEA.

The J gene is TRBJ1-5, the V gene TRBV7-9; 9 nucleotides align to TRBD1. The CDR3 sequence is 15 residues long. Germline CDR1 and CDR2: SEHNR and FQNEAQ (reference sequence). Unmatched junction bases numbered 8, after V lost 4 bases and J lost 7 bases. The CDR3 protein is CASSYGTGLYQPQHF. CDR3 sequence (DNA): TGTGCCAGCAGCTACGGGACAGGGTTGTACCAGCCCCAGCATTTT.

A single count supports this clone. This chain links TRBV6-5 with TRBJ1-2; 9 nucleotides align to TRBD1. The trim removed 4 bases at V and 5 bases at J, leaving 5 bases unmatched. The CDR3 totals 14 residues. Germline-derived CDR1 and CDR2 are MNHEY and SVGAGI. CDR3 amino acids: CASSFTGGGYGYTF. CDR3 DNA sequence: TGTGCCAGCAGTTTCACAGGGGGCGGGTATGGCTACACCTTC.

The V gene is TRBV28, the J gene TRBJ1-4; TRBD1 might be the D (5 bases). The CDR3 is 17 residues long. Germline assignment: CDR1 MDHEN and CDR2 SYDVKM. V lost 2 bases to trimming and J lost 7 bases, with 20 bases between them. This CDR3 is CASSLRQIRGGGEKLFF. Written as DNA, the CDR3 is TGTGCCAGCAGTTTAAGACAGATAAGGGGTGGTGGTGAAAAACTGTTTTTT.

This chain links TRBV10-3 with TRBJ2-7, with 7 bases matching TRBD1. J lost 4 bases, V lost 10 bases, and 4 bases had no gene match. Germline V gene data show CDR1 as ENHRY and CDR2 as SYGVKD. The CDR3 contains 11 residues. In DNA, the CDR3 is TGTGCCACGACAGGGCAGTACGAGCAGTACTTC. Residues: CATTGQYEQYF.

In its sample, this clone was seen a few times. The genes are TRBV4-3 and TRBJ2-7; 10 nucleotides match TRBD1. The germline V gene has CDR1 LGHNA and CDR2 YSLEER. CDR3 length: 16 residues. V shed 5 bases and J 1 base; nucleotides not matched to a gene: 8. The CDR3 DNA follows: TGCGCCAGCAGCTTCTCCGGGACAGGGGAATCCTACGAGCAGTACTTC. Its translation: CASSFSGTGESYEQYF.